One and the same sample provided the 23 T cell receptor beta chains below, sequenced in a study of blood T cells in healthy people across ages. A second PCR, run for roughly 7 to 12 cycles, used a sample-barcoded 5' primer plus a J-beta primer mix. One entry per CDR3 protein results from TCRdb running MiXCR on the 5' RACE reads. The top ten clones hold approximately 2.1% of a sample with under 2,000,000 distinct CDR3 sequences, about 49% of them seen once. Sequenced sample: blood. Receptors were obtained from a woman in her thirties or forties in good health.

The sample holds a few counts of this clonotype. The V and J genes are TRBV20-1 and TRBJ2-3; TRBD1 agrees at 10 bases. Unmatched junction bases numbered 10, after V lost 1 base and J lost 6 bases. The CDR3 runs 16 residues. Per germline, CDR1 DFQATT and CDR2 SNEGSKA (reference sequence). The CDR3 coding sequence is TGCAGTGCTAGAGGCTTGGGACAGGGGAAGGAGGATACGCAGTATTTT. The encoded protein is CSARGLGQGKEDTQYF.

The rearrangement joins TRBV9 to TRBJ1-2; TRBD1 aligns across 9 bases. Germline loops: CDR1 SGDLS, CDR2 YYNGEE. The CDR3 covers 19 residues. V dropped 0 bases and J dropped 0; count of bases not matched to a gene: 12. In nucleotides, the CDR3 is TGTGCCAGCAGCGTAGACATCCCCGGGACAGGGACCTCTAACTATGGCTACACCTTC. Translating it yields CASSVDIPGTGTSNYGYTF.

The chain combines TRBV14 with TRBJ2-1; tentative D call: TRBD2 (6 bases). Trimming left V 6 bases short and J 4 bases short, with 13 bases between. Germline V gene sequence: CDR1 SGHDN, CDR2 FVKESK. CDR3 size: 14 residues. CDR3 amino acids: CASRAAGLYNEQFF. For the CDR3, the DNA is TGTGCCAGCAGGGCGGCGGGGTTATACAATGAGCAGTTCTTC.

The rearrangement links TRBV20-1 to TRBJ2-1; D perhaps matches TRBD2 (5 bases). This CDR3 is built from 12 residues. V dropped 1 base and J dropped 10 bases, with 11 bases sitting between them. Per germline, CDR1 DFQATT and CDR2 SNEGSKA (reference sequence). The CDR3 here is CSARVGLAEQFF. The DNA of the CDR3 is TGCAGTGCTAGAGTAGGTCTAGCCGAGCAGTTCTTC.

V gene TRBV12-3 or TRBV12-4 combines with J gene TRBJ1-5; D ambiguous. V was pared by 2 bases and J by 3 bases, with 17 bases between. The CDR3 contains 17 residues. DNA of the CDR3: TGTGCCAGCAGTTTATCCCGGGGAGGAACCTACAATCAGCCCCAGCATTTT. Its translation is CASSLSRGGTYNQPQHF.

The chain employs TRBV25-1 and TRBJ2-7, with TRBD1 identical over 9 bases. V shed 8 bases, J shed 4 bases, and the junction held 12 bases outside the gene matches. The CDR3 length is 15 residues. CDR1 and CDR2 (germline): MGHDK, SYGVNS. CDR3 region: CASGKPATGGYEQYF. The DNA for the CDR3 is TGTGCCAGCGGAAAGCCCGCGACAGGGGGATACGAGCAGTACTTC.

The CDR3 DNA sequence: TGTGCCAGCATTAACGGGCGGGGGGACATAGATACGCAGTATTTT. As protein: CASINGRGDIDTQYF. J is TRBJ2-3 and V is TRBV21-1; the D call in the table, TRBD1, was not verified against the DNA. TRBV21-1 is designated a pseudogene. This CDR3 spans 15 amino acids.

The V call is TRBV6-5, the J call TRBJ1-2, with D unclear. Trimming pared 4 bases from V and 4 bases from J, leaving 13 bases between. Germline V CDR1 and CDR2: MNHEY, SVGAGI. This CDR3 is built from 14 residues. The CDR3 nucleotides read TGTGCCAGCAGTTTAGAGGCTCAGCTCTATGGCTACACCTTC. Protein: CASSLEAQLYGYTF.

This clonotype was seen only a few times. The genes are TRBV6-5 and TRBJ2-4; TRBD1 matches 8 bases. The J call is uncertain, as TRBJ2-7 better fits the DNA end. This CDR3 spans 15 amino acids. Germline-derived CDR1 and CDR2 are MNHEY and SVGAGI. DNA for the CDR3: TGTGCCAGCAGTCCAACCGGGACAGGCGTGGTCGAGCAGTACTTC. It encodes CASSPTGTGVVEQYF.

This chain links TRBV2 with TRBJ2-4; TRBD1 is a possible D gene (6 bases). V was cut by 7 bases and J by 0 bases, with 25 bases left in between. This CDR3 has 19 residues. Germline values: CDR1 SNHLY, CDR2 FYNNEI. The CDR3 here is CASKGSTGYTDLAKNIQYF. CDR3 in DNA: TGTGCCAGCAAGGGGTCGACAGGCTACACCGACTTAGCCAAAAACATTCAGTACTTC.

V is TRBV2 and J is TRBJ1-2; D unclear. CDR1 is SNHLY and CDR2 is FYNNEI in the germline V gene. The CDR3 is 13 residues long. V was pared by 3 bases and J by 4 bases, with 9 bases between. The CDR3 reads CASSDGFIYGYTF. DNA for the CDR3: TGTGCCAGCAGTGACGGCTTCATCTATGGCTACACCTTC.

This clonotype has more than one count but fewer than ten. The chain employs TRBV7-8 and TRBJ2-5, with 15 bases identical to TRBD2. V was pared by 4 bases and J by 4 bases, with 10 bases of the junction left unmatched. The CDR3 is 18 residues long. Looked up from germline, CDR1 is SGHVS and CDR2 is FQNEAQ. CDR3 protein: CASSSEDGLAGGGETQYF. The CDR3 region has the DNA TGTGCCAGCAGCTCTGAGGACGGACTAGCGGGGGGGGGAGAGACCCAGTACTTC. Full variable domain (outside the CDR3, taken from reference TRBV7-8 and TRBJ2-5): GAGVSQSPRYKVAKRGQDVALRCDPISGHVSLFWYQQALGQGPEFLTYFQNEAQLDKSGLPSDRFFAERPEGSVSTLKIQRTQQEDSAVYLCASSSEDGLAGGGETQYFGPGTRLLVL.

V usage is TRBV6-1 and J usage is TRBJ2-7; D is possibly TRBD2 (5 bases). CDR1 and CDR2 from the germline V gene are MNHNS and SASEGT. V lost 3 bases and J lost 2, with 8 bases in between. The CDR3 length is 13 residues. The CDR3 nucleotides read TGTGCCAGCAGTGAGCGGGCCCCCTACGAGCAGTACTTC. Residues: CASSERAPYEQYF.

This clonotype was detected a few times. DNA for the CDR3: TGTGCCACCAGTGATTCACAGGGTGCCCCTTTCTATGAGCAGTTCTTC. It is translated as CATSDSQGAPFYEQFF. The chain is built from TRBV24-1 and TRBJ2-1; D might be TRBD1 (6 bases). Germline loops: CDR1 KGHDR, CDR2 SFDVKD. V was clipped by 2 bases and J by 8 bases, with 18 bases between them. The CDR3 totals 16 residues.

This clonotype has more than one count but fewer than ten. The chain carries TRBV4-3 and TRBJ2-1, with D possibly TRBD2 on 6 matching bases. CDR1 LGHNA and CDR2 YSLEER come from the germline V gene. V was trimmed by 3 bases and J by 6 bases, leaving 21 bases between them. The CDR3 totals 17 residues. The CDR3 region has the DNA TGCGCCAGCAGCCAGCATAGTAGCGGTTCCACTCCCAATGAGCAGTTCTTC. It is translated as CASSQHSSGSTPNEQFF.

The chain recombines TRBV5-1 with TRBJ1-1, with TRBD1 as a possible D gene (6 bases). V lost 7 bases and J 0 bases, leaving 16 bases between the germline ends. The germline CDR1 and CDR2 sequences are SGHRS and YFSETQ. This CDR3 region has 15 residues. The CDR3 sequence: CASYEGVSMNTEAFF. The CDR3, as DNA: TGCGCCAGCTACGAGGGGGTCAGCATGAACACTGAAGCTTTCTTT.

This clonotype appeared a few times. CDR3 nucleotide sequence: TGTGCCAGCAGTTGGGACGGCAAGACCCAGTACTTC. Its translation: CASSWDGKTQYF. The genes are TRBV12-3 or TRBV12-4 and TRBJ2-5; D could derive from TRBD1 or TRBD2 (5 bases each). This CDR3 spans 12 amino acids. The V end lost 4 bases, the J end lost 6 bases, and 9 bases lay between the germline ends.

CDR3 nucleotide sequence: TGTGCCAGCAGCACCCGGGTCCCCGAGCCCCACACCGGGGAGCTGTTTTTT. This encodes CASSTRVPEPHTGELFF. The gene calls are TRBV11-1 and TRBJ2-2; no clear D. Germline loops: CDR1 SGHAT, CDR2 FQDESV (reference sequence). CDR3 size: 17 residues. Trimming shortened V by 5 bases and J by 3 bases, and 19 bases separated the two germline ends.

Of note for this clonotype: Mismatch with germline at one junction end may stem from a read error. The genes are TRBV28 and TRBJ1-1; D is ambiguous. The CDR3 consists of 12 residues. Germline loops: CDR1 MDHEN, CDR2 SYDVKM. In DNA, the CDR3 is TGTGCCAGCAGTATTGAGAACACTAAAGCTTTCTTT. This translates into CASSIENTKAFF.

The chain has TRBV7-2 and TRBJ1-1; D is unclear. The CDR3 is 15 amino acids. From germline, CDR1 is SGHTA and CDR2 FQGNSA. Trimming removed 1 base from V and 0 bases from J, with 9 bases in between. The CDR3 reads CASSLGSGVNTEAFF. CDR3 coding DNA: TGTGCCAGCAGCTTAGGGTCCGGAGTGAACACTGAAGCTTTCTTT.

This clonotype was counted between two and nine times. This rearrangement joins TRBV28 to TRBJ2-3; D assignment may be TRBD1 or TRBD2 (6 bases each). The germline CDR1 and CDR2 sequences are MDHEN and SYDVKM. The V gene lost 8 bases and the J gene lost 4 bases, with 16 bases spanning the gap. The CDR3 has 14 residues. The CDR3 nucleotides read TGTGCCAGCCTCAAGGGGGGCCGAGCAGATACGCAGTATTTT. Amino acids: CASLKGGRADTQYF.

This clonotype occurred a few times. The CDR3 protein is CAITRNQPQHF. In DNA, the CDR3 is TGTGCCATAACCAGAAATCAGCCCCAGCATTTT. The chain employs TRBV10-3 and TRBJ1-5; no firm D call. Trimming removed 9 bases from V and 4 bases from J, with 7 bases in between. The CDR3 runs to 11 residues. The germline V gene has CDR1 ENHRY and CDR2 SYGVKD.

The chain employs TRBV29-1 and TRBJ2-3, with D uncertain. The CDR3 has 16 residues. Per the germline V gene, CDR1 is SQVTM and CDR2 is ANQGSEA. The V and J ends lost 1 base and 0 bases respectively, with 14 bases between them. The CDR3 protein is CSVEGRRGSSTDTQYF. The DNA for the CDR3 is TGCAGCGTTGAAGGAAGGCGAGGCAGTAGCACAGATACGCAGTATTTT.